One sample yielded the 12 T cell receptor beta chains listed below, sequenced in a study of ipilimumab plus nivolumab after autologous stem cell transplantation. Clones were sequenced by immunoSEQ multiplex PCR, and TCRdb holds only the in-frame ones, with some missing. The sample yields 3,000 to 3,500 clones, 76% seen once. Material: PBMCs, obtained in a trial of ipilimumab plus nivolumab as post-transplant consolidation. The receptors come from a male donor with primary mediastinal lymphoma.

The chain links TRBV5-1 to TRBJ2-3; D is perhaps TRBD1 or TRBD2 (5 bases each). This CDR3 is 15 amino acids long. Germline V gives CDR1 SGHRS, CDR2 YFSETQ. Trimming removed 3 bases from V and 1 base from J, with 12 bases in between. DNA for the CDR3: TGCGCCAGCAGCTGGGGGTCCCCGGGCACAGATACGCAGTATTTT. This encodes CASSWGSPGTDTQYF.

This clone was found once. The chain links TRBV7-9 to TRBJ1-6; no firm D call. Trimming took off 5 bases at V and 7 bases at J, with 18 bases between the two ends. Germline CDR1 reads SEHNR; CDR2 reads FQNEAQ (reference sequence). The CDR3 has 16 residues. Written as DNA, the CDR3 is TGTGCCAGCAGCCGCACACCCACATGGACCAATTCACCCCTCCACTTT. It specifies CASSRTPTWTNSPLHF.

This chain links TRBV27 with TRBJ1-2, with a tentative D call TRBD1 (5 bases). This CDR3 contains 13 residues. Germline V gene data show CDR1 as MNHEY and CDR2 as SMNVEV (reference sequence). The V gene lost 3 bases and the J gene lost 4 bases, with 9 bases spanning the gap. The chain's CDR3 is CASSFRGAYGYTF. In nucleotides, the CDR3 is TGTGCCAGCAGTTTCAGAGGGGCCTATGGCTACACCTTC.

V gene TRBV5-8 combines with J gene TRBJ2-2; TRBD1 matches 8 bases. This CDR3 contains 17 residues. The junction had 4 bases not matched to a gene; V was cut back by 0 bases and J by 0 bases. CDR1 is SGHTS and CDR2 is YDEGEE in the germline V gene. The chain's CDR3 is CASSLESGGANTGELFF. The CDR3, as DNA: TGTGCCAGCAGCTTGGAATCAGGGGGCGCGAACACCGGGGAGCTGTTTTTT.

The chain carries TRBV18 and TRBJ2-2, with D tentatively TRBD1 or TRBD2 (6 bases each). V shed 4 bases and J shed 2 bases, with 14 bases lying between them. The CDR3 extends over 16 amino acids. CDR1 is KGHSH, CDR2 LQKENI, per germline. DNA for the CDR3: TGTGCCAGCTCACTGCAACAGGGAGGAAACACCGGGGAGCTGTTTTTT. It is translated as CASSLQQGGNTGELFF.

V gene TRBV28 combines with J gene TRBJ1-1; D gene unclear. Trimming shortened V by 3 bases and J by 1 base, and 6 bases separated the two germline ends. The CDR3 consists of 13 residues. Germline V gives CDR1 MDHEN, CDR2 SYDVKM. DNA for the CDR3: TGTGCCAGCAGTTTGGGCAGGAACACTGAAGCTTTCTTT. It specifies CASSLGRNTEAFF.

The chain carries TRBV2 and TRBJ1-1; 9 bases line up with TRBD1. Losses at the gene ends were 4 bases for V and 4 bases for J; bases not matched to a gene: 1. The CDR3 has 13 residues. CDR1 and CDR2 (germline): SNHLY, FYNNEI. The CDR3 sequence: CASSGDRATEAFF. CDR3 coding DNA: TGTGCCAGCAGTGGGGACAGGGCCACTGAAGCTTTCTTT. Looking up the rest from reference TRBV2 and TRBJ1-1 gives the full variable domain: EPEVTQTPSHQVTQMGQEVILRCVPISNHLYFYWYRQILGQKVEFLVSFYNNEISEKSEIFDDQFSVERPDGSNFTLKIRSTKLEDSAMYFCASSGDRATEAFFGQGTRLTVV.

A single count supports this clone. The gene calls are TRBV5-5 and TRBJ1-1, with D possibly TRBD1 on 5 matching bases. The CDR3 length is 15 residues. The V gene's germline CDR1 is SGHKS and CDR2 YYEKEE (reference sequence). The ends were cut back, 0 bases at V and 4 bases at J, with 13 bases in the middle. The CDR3 nucleotides are TGTGCCAGCAGCTTGGAAAGGGGCAAGGTCACTGAAGCTTTCTTT. This codes for CASSLERGKVTEAFF. The whole variable domain, filled in from reference TRBV5-5 and TRBJ1-1, reads DAGVTQSPTHLIKTRGQQVTLRCSPISGHKSVSWYQQVLGQGPQFIFQYYEKEERGRGNFPDRFSARQFPNYSSELNVNALLLGDSALYLCASSLERGKVTEAFFGQGTRLTVV.

This chain connects TRBV6-9 to TRBJ2-5, with 7 positions matching TRBD1. V trimming: 5 bases; J trimming: 3 bases; junction bases outside the gene matches: 9. This CDR3 has 15 amino acids. Per germline, CDR1 MNHGY and CDR2 SVAAGI. The CDR3 reads CASSPRQGMEETQYF. CDR3 nucleotides: TGTGCCAGCAGTCCCCGACAGGGAATGGAAGAGACCCAGTACTTC.

This clone was picked up one time. The CDR3 here is CASSPTPTRGSFYGYTF. The CDR3 nucleotides read TGTGCCAGCAGCCCAACCCCGACACGAGGGTCGTTCTATGGCTACACCTTC. The chain uses TRBV7-2 and TRBJ1-2; D gene ambiguous. Trimming pared 5 bases from V and 4 bases from J, leaving 23 bases between. The CDR3 contains 17 residues. In germline, CDR1 is SGHTA, CDR2 FQGNSA.

V usage is TRBV7-2 and J usage is TRBJ2-7; the D gene could be TRBD1 or TRBD2 (5 bases each). Germline lookup yields CDR1 SGHTA and CDR2 FQGNSA. Deletions cut 5 bases from V and 4 bases from J, with 12 bases between. The CDR3 covers 13 residues. CDR3: CASSRDGGYEQYF. The CDR3 region has the DNA TGTGCCAGCAGCCGAGATGGGGGATACGAGCAGTACTTC. The complete variable domain, with remaining parts taken from reference TRBV7-2 and TRBJ2-7, reads GAGVSQSPSNKVTEKGKDVELRCDPISGHTALYWYRQSLGQGLEFLIYFQGNSAPDKSGLPSDRFSAERTGGSVSTLTIQRTQQEDSAVYLCASSRDGGYEQYFGPGTRLTVT.

This clone was seen only once. The rearrangement joins TRBV5-1 to TRBJ2-7; possible D gene TRBD1, 6 bases. Germline V gives CDR1 SGHRS, CDR2 YFSETQ. The CDR3 runs to 13 residues. V lost 4 bases and J 4 bases, leaving 12 bases between the germline ends. The CDR3 protein is CASSLQGSYEQYF. In DNA, the CDR3 is TGCGCCAGCAGCCTACAGGGCTCGTACGAGCAGTACTTC.